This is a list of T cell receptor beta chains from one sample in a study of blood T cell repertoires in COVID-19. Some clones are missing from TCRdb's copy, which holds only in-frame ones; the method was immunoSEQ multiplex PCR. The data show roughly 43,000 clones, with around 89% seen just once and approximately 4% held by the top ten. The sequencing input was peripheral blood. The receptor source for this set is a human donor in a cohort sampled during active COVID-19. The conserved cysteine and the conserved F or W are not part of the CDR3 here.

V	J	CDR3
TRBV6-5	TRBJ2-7	ASSRPGQGYEQY
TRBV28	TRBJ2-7	ASNDSQYEQY
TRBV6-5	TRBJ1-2	ATAVDRIYGYT
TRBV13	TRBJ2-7	ASSLDTSPYEQY
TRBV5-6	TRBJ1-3	ASSLDFTPSGNTIY
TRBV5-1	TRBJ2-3	ASSFGLAGGLGTDTQY
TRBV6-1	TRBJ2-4	ASSEDWPRGIWAKNIQY
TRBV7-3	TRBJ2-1	ASSSKRGASYNEQF
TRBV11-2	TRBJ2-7	ASSLSGGVYEQY
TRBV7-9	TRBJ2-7	ASSASGTGTYEQY
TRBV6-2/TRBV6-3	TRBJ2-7	ASSYGQEVGEQY
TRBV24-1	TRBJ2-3	ATSDLQTGTSTDTQY
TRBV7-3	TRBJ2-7	ASSLSGGLSYEQY
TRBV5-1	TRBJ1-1	ASSLAVTGATEAF
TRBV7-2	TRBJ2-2	ASSPSQVNTGELF
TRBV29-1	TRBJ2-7	SIPGAYEQY
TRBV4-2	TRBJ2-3	ASSQLPGLAGSTDTQY
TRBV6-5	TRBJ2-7	ASSRQGVYEQY
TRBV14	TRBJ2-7	ASSQGYNYEQY
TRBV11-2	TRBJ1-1	ASSSRGGTEAF
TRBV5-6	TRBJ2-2	ASSLDGSANTGELF
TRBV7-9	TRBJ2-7	ASSFPTRPYEQY
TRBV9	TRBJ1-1	ASSVGTETIEAF
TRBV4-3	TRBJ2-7	ASSQGGLAGEEQY
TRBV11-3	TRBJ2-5	ASSSRAGVGETQY
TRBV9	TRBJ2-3	ASSLGLAGATDTQY
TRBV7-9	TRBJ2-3	ASSLGRGGSPRGDTQY
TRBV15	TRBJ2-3	ATSRVGGVYTDTQY
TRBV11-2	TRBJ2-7	ASSLVVPGDRPTVIEQY
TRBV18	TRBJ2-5	ASSPDTGGETQY
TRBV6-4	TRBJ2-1	ASSGSGSSYNEQF
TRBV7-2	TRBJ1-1	ASSIYRVPNTEAF
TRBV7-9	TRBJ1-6	ASSYSTGPNSPLH
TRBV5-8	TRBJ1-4	ASSLIVEEKLF
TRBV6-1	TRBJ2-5	ASSESSGRIQETQY
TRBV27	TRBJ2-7	ASSLSRDYEQY
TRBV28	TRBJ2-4	ASSLESLVGAKNIQY
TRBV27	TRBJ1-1	ASSLNRQVMNTEAF
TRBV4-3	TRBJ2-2	ASSQVTNTGELF
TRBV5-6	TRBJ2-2	ASSLGRGLNTGELF
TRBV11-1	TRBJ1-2	ASSLGVGGDYGYT
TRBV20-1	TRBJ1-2	RLKTNYGYT
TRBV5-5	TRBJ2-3	ASGESDTQY
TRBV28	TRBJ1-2	ASSLISGNYGYT
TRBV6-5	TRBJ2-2	ASRERNANTGELF
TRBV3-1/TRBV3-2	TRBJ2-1	ASSRGTSGGPF
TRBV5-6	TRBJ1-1	ASSLGGPTGFEAF
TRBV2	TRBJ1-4	ASSDRDRNEKLF
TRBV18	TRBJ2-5	ASSSQGAGETQY
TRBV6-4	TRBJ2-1	ASSDTSGGNEQF